This TCR beta chain was captured by sequencing in a study of cytomegalovirus exposure and HLA in healthy donors. Whole-study findings and limits: Overall, approximately 150 TCR beta chains were annotated as cytomegalovirus-associated. It was reported in a later analysis that an Asian-associated ancestry cluster showed fewer N-insertions than the roughly 670-donor mean.

Of note for this clone: The target antigen is unknown.

Trimming took 1 base from V and 3 from J, leaving 10 bases between them. Germline values: CDR1 SGHRS, CDR2 YFSETQ. The CDR3 is 14 amino acids. It was with 60 Vbeta and 13 Jbeta primers that the PCR ran. Clones were read by immunoSEQ multiplex PCR, and TCRdb kept only the in-frame ones, dropping some. This sample has about 190,000 clones; roughly 80% occur once, and the top ten carry 3.8%. This chain links TRBV5-1 with TRBJ1-1, with no clear D. The sequenced material came from PBMCs. This clonotype was obtained from a man between 45 and 60 years old in good health and CMV-seronegative. CDR3 DNA: TGCGCCAGCAGCTTGTCAGCGGGCTACACTGAAGCTTTCTTT. This encodes CASSLSAGYTEAFF.